What follows are 18 T cell receptor beta chains derived from one specimen sequenced in a study of T cells in Graves' hyperthyroidism and ophthalmopathy. TCR beta CDR3 regions were amplified from RNA transcripts. HTBI primers drove first-round RT-PCR of the TCR CDR3. From the multiplex PCR reads, TCRdb called clonotypes with MiXCR, one entry per CDR3 protein. The data hold 480,000 or so distinct CDR3 sequences, with 46% observed a single time. Material for sequencing was peripheral blood or thyroid tissue (not recorded which). Receptors were obtained from an adult woman with Graves' disease, either hyperthyroidism or ophthalmopathy (not recorded which).

This clonotype appeared a few times. The conserved closing phenylalanine or tryptophan is absent in this CDR3, likely reflecting a read error. The limits of the CDR3 on the DNA are not certain, so only TCRdb's listed CDR3 is given. The rearrangement links TRBV9 to TRBJ2-1. Germline-derived CDR1 and CDR2 are SGDLS and YYNGEE. Inclusive of both ends, the CDR3 amounts to 9 amino acids. CDR3 amino acids: CASSVSFRS.

The chain is built from TRBV29-1 and TRBJ1-2; D not certain. Trimming stripped 8 bases from V and 6 bases from J, with 10 bases between. Germline-derived CDR1 and CDR2 are SQVTM and ANQGSEA. The CDR3 is made up of 10 amino acids. CDR3 sequence: CSTLGDGYTF. DNA for the CDR3: TGCAGCACCCTTGGTGATGGCTACACCTTC.

This clonotype was recorded at least ten times. The genes are TRBV29-1 and TRBJ2-5; D is uncertain. The CDR3 length is 13 residues. CDR1 is SQVTM and CDR2 is ANQGSEA in the germline V gene. The V gene lost 4 bases and the J gene lost 1 base, with 10 bases spanning the gap. The CDR3 spells CSVAQTAQETQYF. The CDR3 bases are TGCAGCGTTGCCCAGACTGCCCAAGAGACCCAGTACTTC.

In this sample, this clonotype turned up once. This chain links TRBV10-3 with TRBJ2-2, with D hard to call. This CDR3 has 16 residues. Germline values: CDR1 ENHRY, CDR2 SYGVKD. V dropped 6 bases and J dropped 2 bases, with 16 bases sitting between them. The DNA for the CDR3 is TGTGCCATCAGCTACGGGCCCGGAAGAAACACCGGGGAGCTGTTTTTT. Translating it yields CAISYGPGRNTGELFF.

This clonotype was detected many times. This rearrangement joins TRBV10-3 to TRBJ1-1; 7 positions agree with TRBD1. CDR1 is ENHRY and CDR2 is SYGVKD in the germline V gene. CDR3 length: 16 residues. Trimming at V came to 2 bases and at J to 4 bases, leaving 10 bases not matched to a gene. The CDR3 protein is CAISEDREGWSTEAFF. In DNA, the CDR3 is TGTGCCATCAGTGAGGACAGGGAGGGTTGGAGCACTGAAGCTTTCTTT.

A remark on this clonotype: One end of the junction is discordant with germline, which a read error may explain. The CDR3 is CASSLGTSSFEQYF. In nucleotides, the CDR3 is TGTGCCAGCAGCTTAGGGACTAGTTCCTTCGAGCAGTACTTC. The chain joins TRBV7-2 to TRBJ2-7, with 7 bases that match TRBD2. Per germline, CDR1 SGHTA and CDR2 FQGNSA. This CDR3 spans 14 amino acids.

The chain carries TRBV29-1 and TRBJ2-5; D remains ambiguous. V was clipped by 6 bases and J by 5 bases, with 13 bases between them. The CDR3 contains 12 residues. The germline CDR1 and CDR2 sequences are SQVTM and ANQGSEA. The CDR3 bases are TGCAGCGTCGCCGCAGCCCTGGAGACCCAGTACTTC. It is translated as CSVAAALETQYF.

The V call is TRBV11-2, the J call TRBJ1-1; the D gene is possibly TRBD1 (5 bases). CDR3 length: 15 amino acids. V was cut by 5 bases and J by 0 bases, with 13 bases left in between. From germline, CDR1 is SGHAT and CDR2 FQNNGV. CDR3 coding DNA: TGTGCCAGCAGCGAAGACCGACAGTTGAACACTGAAGCTTTCTTT. Translation gives CASSEDRQLNTEAFF. The whole variable domain, remainder taken from reference TRBV11-2 and TRBJ1-1, is EAGVAQSPRYKIIEKRQSVAFWCNPISGHATLYWYQQILGQGPKLLIQFQNNGVVDDSQLPKDRFSAERLKGVDSTLKIQPAKLEDSAVYLCASSEDRQLNTEAFFGQGTRLTVV.

This clonotype appeared a single time. This chain joins TRBV25-1 and TRBJ2-5; 11 nucleotides align to TRBD2. The CDR3 has 15 residues. The J segment lost 5 bases and the V segment lost 8 bases, leaving 10 bases of the junction unmatched. From germline, CDR1 is MGHDK and CDR2 SYGVNS. The DNA for the CDR3 is TGTGCCAGCTCGACTAGCGGGACCCCTCGGGAGACCCAGTACTTC. It codes for CASSTSGTPRETQYF.

As for this clonotype: One end of the junction varies from germline; a read error may be responsible. This chain uses TRBV5-1 with TRBJ1-2; D gene uncertain. The CDR3 has 11 amino acids. The germline V gene encodes CDR1 SGHRS and CDR2 YFSETQ. The CDR3 here is CASSLGNSYTF. The CDR3 DNA is TGTGCCAGCAGCTTGGGTAACAGCTACACCTTC.

CDR3 bases: TGTGCCAGCAGCTCCGCCGGGACAGGGGGGGAGACCCAGTACTTC. It is translated as CASSSAGTGGETQYF. The rearrangement links TRBV7-2 to TRBJ2-5; TRBD1 aligns across 11 bases. Trimming took 4 bases from V and 5 from J; bases not matched to a gene: 6. The CDR3 extends over 15 amino acids. Germline-derived CDR1 and CDR2 are SGHTA and FQGNSA.

The V call is TRBV27, the J call TRBJ1-1, with unresolved D. Germline CDR1 MNHEY, CDR2 SMNVEV (reference sequence). The CDR3 contains 14 residues. Trimming cost V 6 bases and J 4 bases, with 15 bases left between them. The CDR3, as DNA: TGTGCCAGCAGGGGAGCGGCGCGCGGCACTGAAGCTTTCTTT. This encodes CASRGAARGTEAFF.

A note on this clonotype: One base away lies a much larger clone, so this may be a sequencing read error. The rearrangement uses TRBV20-1 and TRBJ2-7, with TRBD2 identical over 9 bases. Germline V gene sequence: CDR1 DFQATT, CDR2 SNEGSKA (reference sequence). V lost 7 bases and J lost 12; bases outside the gene matches: 10. CDR3 length equals 11 residues. CDR3 sequence reads: CSGDLSGRSYF. The DNA for the CDR3 is TGCAGTGGGGACCTTAGCGGGAGATCGTACTTC.

About this clonotype: A much larger clone lies a single base off, so this may be a read error. The rearrangement links TRBV7-9 to TRBJ2-7; D might be TRBD2 (5 bases). The CDR3 extends over 12 amino acids. CDR1 and CDR2 from the germline V gene are SEHNR and FQNEAQ (reference sequence). The CDR3 region has the DNA TGTGCCAGCTCGAGGGCCTCCTGCGAGCAGTACTTC. Amino acid sequence: CASSRASCEQYF. The full variable domain, with the rest looked up from reference TRBV7-9 and TRBJ2-7, is DTGVSQNPRHKITKRGQNVTFRCDPISEHNRLYWYRQTLGQGPEFLTYFQNEAQLEKSRLLSDRFSAERPKGSFSTLEIQRTEQGDSAMYLCASSRASCEQYFGPGTRLTVT.

The table lists this clonotype with a few counts. V gene TRBV29-1 combines with J gene TRBJ1-1; no reliable D call. With 1 base removed from V and 2 bases from J, the gap between germline ends came to 11 bases. The CDR3 has 14 residues. Germline values: CDR1 SQVTM, CDR2 ANQGSEA. CDR3 nucleotide sequence: TGCAGCGTTGAAGTCCAGTTTTTAAACACTGAAGCTTTCTTT. Protein product: CSVEVQFLNTEAFF. The full variable domain, rest sourced from reference TRBV29-1 and TRBJ1-1, is SAVISQKPSRDICQRGTSLTIQCQVDSQVTMMFWYRQQPGQSLTLIATANQGSEATYESGFVIDKFPISRPNLTFSTLTVSNMSPEDSSIYLCSVEVQFLNTEAFFGQGTRLTVV.

The table lists this clonotype with many counts. The V gene is TRBV20-1, the J gene TRBJ2-5; D is unclear. CDR1 is DFQATT, CDR2 SNEGSKA, per germline (reference sequence). V lost 6 bases and J lost 5, with 19 bases in between. CDR3 size: 14 residues. The CDR3 reads CSAPSGLALETQYF. The CDR3 coding sequence is TGCAGTGCGCCGAGTGGGTTAGCTTTGGAGACCCAGTACTTC.

This clonotype was picked up many times. The rearrangement joins TRBV7-2 to TRBJ1-2; 11 nucleotides align to TRBD1. With V trimmed by 1 base and J by 8 bases, 3 bases remained unmatched. Germline CDR1 and CDR2: SGHTA and FQGNSA. The CDR3 length is 14 residues. DNA for the CDR3: TGTGCCAGCAGCTTAGGGACAGGGGGCGCGGGCTACACCTTC. The encoded protein is CASSLGTGGAGYTF.

The V and J genes are TRBV7-3 and TRBJ1-5; D is perhaps TRBD1 (5 bases). CDR1 and CDR2 from the germline V gene are SGHTA and FQGTGA. The CDR3 sequence is 13 residues long. V was shortened by 5 bases and J by 3 bases, with 8 bases between the two germline ends. CDR3 sequence: CASSPGHNQPQHF. The DNA of the CDR3 is TGTGCCAGCAGCCCTGGACACAATCAGCCCCAGCATTTT.